This entry concerns a single T cell receptor (beta chain). Antigen unknown. CDR1 and CDR2 from the germline V gene are MNHEY and SMNVEV (reference sequence). Trimming removed 3 bases at V and 12 bases at J, with 18 bases between. CDR3 length: 14 amino acids. The data were produced by immunoSEQ multiplex PCR, yet TCRdb's version contains in-frame clones alone and is incomplete. The sample shows about 130,000 clones, 70% to 85% of them seen only once. This sample was included in a study of cytomegalovirus exposure and HLA in healthy donors. Study-wide results and caveats: The authors enumerated some 170 TCR beta chains as linked to cytomegalovirus. Rarity marked most TCR sequences, yet some public TCRs occurred in many donors.

V gene TRBV27 combines with J gene TRBJ2-1; TRBD2 might be the D (5 bases). Sequenced: PBMCs. The sequence came from a man between 25 and 39 years old in good health and CMV-seropositive. The CDR3 loop reads CASSFLAPGGGQFF. The CDR3 DNA sequence: TGTGCCAGCAGTTTTTTGGCCCCTGGAGGTGGGCAGTTCTTC.